This is a list of T cell receptor beta chains from one sample in a study of cytotoxic CD8 clonotypes in ibrutinib-treated CLL. Only in-frame clones appear in the TCRdb table, and some are missing; sequencing was by immunoSEQ multiplex PCR. Of roughly 150,000 clones detected, about 76% appear once; the ten largest clones hold roughly 4.7%. The sequences come from PBMCs, collected after 24 months of ibrutinib treatment. These receptors came from a human donor with chronic lymphocytic leukemia. Each CDR3 is given with its conserved first and last residue. A D gene is named only where the DNA matches it firmly. Size is omitted from some rows. Given values are once, few, many or a class for expanded clones.

clone size,D gene,V gene,CDR3 length,J gene,CDR3 DNA,CDR3 protein
many,-,TRBV5-6,13,TRBJ2-1,TGTGCCAGCAGCTTGGCCGTGTCCGGCGAGCAGTTCTTC,CASSLAVSGEQFF
-,TRBD1,TRBV27,14,TRBJ2-3,TGTGCCAGCAGTATATGGACAGGGGGAGATACGCAGTATTTT,CASSIWTGGDTQYF
-,TRBD1,TRBV2,15,TRBJ1-5,TGTGCCAGCAGCCGAAGGTGGGACAGAAATCAGCCCCAGCATTTT,CASSRRWDRNQPQHF
-,TRBD2,TRBV11-1,16,TRBJ2-7,TGTGCCAGCAGCTTCGCCCGGGGGACTACGGACTACGAGCAGTACTTC,CASSFARGTTDYEQYF
-,TRBD1,TRBV18,13,TRBJ2-7,TGTGCCAGCTCACCGGGACAGCCGGGTGAGCAGTACTTC,CASSPGQPGEQYF
-,-,TRBV7-2,16,TRBJ2-3,TGTGCCAGCAGCTTGGGTCGCCGGGAAAGCACAGATACGCAGTATTTT,CASSLGRRESTDTQYF
-,-,TRBV5-1,14,TRBJ2-3,TGCGCCAGCACCCCCGGCTTTAGCACAGATACGCAGTATTTT,CASTPGFSTDTQYF
-,TRBD1,TRBV28,16,TRBJ2-7,TGTGCCAGCAGCCAACAGGGGGCGTCCGGATCCTACGAGCAGTACTTC,CASSQQGASGSYEQYF
many,-,TRBV7-9,14,TRBJ2-2,TGTGCCAGCAGCTTAGGAGGGGGCACCGGGGAGCTGTTTTTT,CASSLGGGTGELFF
-,-,TRBV6-5,14,TRBJ2-5,TGTGCCAGCAGCCGGCCCCCGACAATGGAGACCCAGTACTTC,CASSRPPTMETQYF
-,-,TRBV5-1,13,TRBJ1-1,TGCGCCAGCAGCGATACCCAAAACACTGAAGCTTTCTTT,CASSDTQNTEAFF
-,TRBD2,TRBV7-2,12,TRBJ2-3,TGTGCCACCCGCGGGAGGGCAGATACGCAGTATTTT,CATRGRADTQYF
-,TRBD1,TRBV18,14,TRBJ2-7,TGTGCCAGCTCACCCGGGACAGGCCAGGGGGAGCAGTACTTC,CASSPGTGQGEQYF
-,-,TRBV11-2,12,TRBJ2-5,TGTGCCAGCCGCCCGGGGGCTGGGTCCCAGTACTTC,CASRPGAGSQYF
-,TRBD1,TRBV27,15,TRBJ2-1,TGTGCCAGCAGCCCAGGGACAGGGGTCTACAATGAGCAGTTCTTC,CASSPGTGVYNEQFF
-,-,TRBV14,16,TRBJ2-3,TGTGCCAGCAGCCCCCACCTAGCCGGGGGTGCAGATACGCAGTATTTT,CASSPHLAGGADTQYF
-,-,TRBV19,15,TRBJ1-2,TGTGCCAGTAGTCCACGTGGCAGGGAGAGGGGTGGCTACACCTTC,CASSPRGRERGGYTF
-,TRBD1,TRBV5-6,16,TRBJ2-1,TGTGCCAGCAGCGCCAGGACAGGCATCTCCTACAATGAGCAGTTCTTC,CASSARTGISYNEQFF
-,-,TRBV5-4,15,TRBJ2-7,TGTGCCAGCAGCCCGGGGACAACAAACGGGTTAGGGCAGTACTTC,CASSPGTTNGLGQYF
few,-,TRBV11-1,14,TRBJ2-1,TGTGCCAGCAGCTTACTCCGCTCCTACAATGAGCAGTTCTTC,CASSLLRSYNEQFF
-,-,TRBV7-2,13,TRBJ1-1,TGTGCCAGCAGCACACCGACACTGACTGAAGCTTTCTTT,CASSTPTLTEAFF
-,-,TRBV18,12,TRBJ2-7,TGTGCCAGCTCCCCGGACAGCCACGAGCAGTACTTC,CASSPDSHEQYF
once,-,TRBV7-2,13,TRBJ2-7,TGTGCCAGCAGCTTGGGAGCGACTCTGGAGCAGTACTTC,CASSLGATLEQYF
few,TRBD2,TRBV7-2,14,TRBJ2-1,TGTGCCAGCGGTGTTGCGGGGGACTACAATGAGCAGTTCTTC,CASGVAGDYNEQFF
-,-,TRBV5-6,14,TRBJ1-6,TGTGCCAGCAGCTTGGGGTATCCCCATTCACCCCTCCACTTT,CASSLGYPHSPLHF
-,-,TRBV27,12,TRBJ1-2,TGTGCCAGCAGCTCTAGTGGGAGGGGCTACACCTTC,CASSSSGRGYTF
-,-,TRBV30,11,TRBJ2-7,TGTGCCTGGGCGGGGCAGAACGAGCAGTACTTC,CAWAGQNEQYF
-,TRBD1,TRBV7-9,15,TRBJ2-1,TGTGCCAGCAGCCCCAGGGGGCTAAGCGACAATGAGCAGTTCTTC,CASSPRGLSDNEQFF
-,-,TRBV28,15,TRBJ1-1,TGTGCCAGCAGTTTAGGGGGAATCTTGAACACTGAAGCTTTCTTT,CASSLGGILNTEAFF